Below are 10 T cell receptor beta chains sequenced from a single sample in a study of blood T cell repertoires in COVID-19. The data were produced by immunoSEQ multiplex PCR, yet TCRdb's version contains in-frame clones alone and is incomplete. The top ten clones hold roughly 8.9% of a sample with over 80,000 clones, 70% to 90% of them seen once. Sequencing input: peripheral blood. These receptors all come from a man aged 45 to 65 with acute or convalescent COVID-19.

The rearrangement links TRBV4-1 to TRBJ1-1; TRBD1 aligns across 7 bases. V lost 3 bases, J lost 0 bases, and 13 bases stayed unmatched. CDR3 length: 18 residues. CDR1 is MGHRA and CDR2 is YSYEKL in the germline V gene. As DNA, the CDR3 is TGCGCCAGCAGCCAGACTGGCCCGGGACAGCCTATGAACACTGAAGCTTTCTTT. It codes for CASSQTGPGQPMNTEAFF.

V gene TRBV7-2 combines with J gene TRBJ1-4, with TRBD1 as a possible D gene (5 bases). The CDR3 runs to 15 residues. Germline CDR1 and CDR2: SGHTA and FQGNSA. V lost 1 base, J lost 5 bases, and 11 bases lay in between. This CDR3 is CASSLGAGRNEKLFF. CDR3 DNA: TGTGCCAGCAGCTTAGGGGCAGGGAGGAATGAAAAACTGTTTTTT.

CDR3 region: CASSNDRGLFF. The CDR3 DNA reads TGTGCCAGCAGTAACGACAGGGGGCTGTTTTTT. The chain uses TRBV28 and TRBJ2-2; 8 bases fit TRBD1. The J segment lost 13 bases and the V segment lost 5 bases, leaving 3 bases of the junction unmatched. CDR1 MDHEN and CDR2 SYDVKM come from the germline V gene. The CDR3 loop spans 11 amino acids.

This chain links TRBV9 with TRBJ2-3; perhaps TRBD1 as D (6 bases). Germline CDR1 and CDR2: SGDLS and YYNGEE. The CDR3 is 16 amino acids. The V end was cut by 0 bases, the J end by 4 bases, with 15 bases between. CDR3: CASSVGVGQGSDTQYF. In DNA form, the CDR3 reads TGTGCCAGCAGCGTAGGGGTTGGTCAGGGGTCAGATACGCAGTATTTT. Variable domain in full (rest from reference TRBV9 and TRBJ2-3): DSGVTQTPKHLITATGQRVTLRCSPRSGDLSVYWYQQSLDQGLQFLIQYYNGEERAKGNILERFSAQQFPDLHSELNLSSLELGDSALYFCASSVGVGQGSDTQYFGPGTRLTVL.

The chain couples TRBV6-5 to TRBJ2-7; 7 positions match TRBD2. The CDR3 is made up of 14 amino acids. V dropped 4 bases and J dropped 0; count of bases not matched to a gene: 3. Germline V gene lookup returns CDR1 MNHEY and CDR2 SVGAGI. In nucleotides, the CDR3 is TGTGCCAGCAGTTCCCGGGGGGTCTCCTACGAGCAGTACGTC. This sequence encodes CASSSRGVSYEQYV.

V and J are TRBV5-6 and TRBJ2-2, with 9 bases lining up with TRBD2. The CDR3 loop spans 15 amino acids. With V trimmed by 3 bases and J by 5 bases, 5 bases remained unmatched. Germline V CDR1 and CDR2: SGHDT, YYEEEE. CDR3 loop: CASSSATSGTGELFF. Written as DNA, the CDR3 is TGTGCCAGCAGCTCGGCGACTAGCGGAACCGGGGAGCTGTTTTTT.

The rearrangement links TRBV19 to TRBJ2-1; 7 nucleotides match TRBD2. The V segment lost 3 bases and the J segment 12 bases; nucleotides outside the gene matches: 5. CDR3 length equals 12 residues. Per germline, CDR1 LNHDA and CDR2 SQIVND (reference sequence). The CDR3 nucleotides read TGTGCCAGTAGTATTCGGGGGGACCTGCAGTTCTTC. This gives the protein CASSIRGDLQFF.

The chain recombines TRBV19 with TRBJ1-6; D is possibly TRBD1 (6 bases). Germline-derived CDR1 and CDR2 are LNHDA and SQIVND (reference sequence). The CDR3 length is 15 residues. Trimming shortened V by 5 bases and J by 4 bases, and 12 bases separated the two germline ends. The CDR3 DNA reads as TGTGCCAGTAGTTCACGACAGGTGTATAATTCACCCCTCCACTTT. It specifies CASSSRQVYNSPLHF.

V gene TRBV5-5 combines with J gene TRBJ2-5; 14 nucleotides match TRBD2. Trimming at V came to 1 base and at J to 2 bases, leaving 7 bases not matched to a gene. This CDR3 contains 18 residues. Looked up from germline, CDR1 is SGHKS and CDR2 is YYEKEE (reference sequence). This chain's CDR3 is CASSLSPTSGGEQETQYF. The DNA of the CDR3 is TGTGCCAGCAGCTTGTCCCCGACTAGCGGGGGGGAACAAGAGACCCAGTACTTC.

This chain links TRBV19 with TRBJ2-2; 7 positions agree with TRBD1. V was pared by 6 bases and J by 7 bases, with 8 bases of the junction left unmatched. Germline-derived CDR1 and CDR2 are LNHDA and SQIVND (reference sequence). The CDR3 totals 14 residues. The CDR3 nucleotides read TGTGCCAGTAGCATAACAGGGGATGGCGGGGAGCTGTTTTTT. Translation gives CASSITGDGGELFF.